These 7 T cell receptor beta chains were all obtained from the same sample, sequenced in a study of blood T cell repertoires in COVID-19. The assay was immunoSEQ multiplex PCR, and TCRdb's table has in-frame clones only and misses some. The table has tens of thousands of clones, about 79% seen once. Material: peripheral blood. All receptors come from a man between 65 and 85 years old with acute or convalescent COVID-19.

The genes are TRBV29-1 and TRBJ2-4; 7 bases align to TRBD1. Germline CDR1 and CDR2: SQVTM and ANQGSEA. The CDR3 contains 13 residues. Trimming at V came to 4 bases and at J to 6 bases, leaving 6 bases not matched to a gene. The CDR3 region is CSVVAGGGNIQYF. In DNA form, the CDR3 reads TGCAGCGTTGTGGCAGGGGGTGGAAACATTCAGTACTTC.

J is TRBJ2-5 and V is TRBV28; 14 nucleotides match TRBD2. Germline V gene data show CDR1 as MDHEN and CDR2 as SYDVKM. V shed 7 bases, J shed 5 bases, and the junction held 12 bases outside the gene matches. This CDR3 spans 17 amino acids. CDR3 in amino acids: CASTYPAGTSGSETQYF. In DNA, the CDR3 is TGTGCCAGCACCTACCCAGCCGGGACTAGCGGGAGTGAGACCCAGTACTTC.

The chain joins TRBV30 to TRBJ2-3; tentative D call: TRBD2 (6 bases). Per the germline V gene, CDR1 is GTSNPN and CDR2 is SVGIG (reference sequence). The V and J ends lost 1 base and 5 bases respectively, with 10 bases between them. CDR3 length: 13 amino acids. The CDR3 DNA sequence: TGTGCCTGGAGTGAGCTGGGAGGAGATACGCAGTATTTT. Translation: CAWSELGGDTQYF.

The chain links TRBV28 to TRBJ2-4; D is possibly TRBD1 (6 bases). The CDR3 totals 16 residues. Trimming pared 3 bases from V and 6 bases from J, leaving 18 bases between. In germline, CDR1 is MDHEN, CDR2 SYDVKM. The CDR3 is CASSFYRRQTGNIQYF. The CDR3 DNA reads TGTGCCAGCAGTTTCTATCGGAGGCAGACAGGAAACATTCAGTACTTC.

V usage is TRBV3-1 (or the pseudogene TRBV3-2) and J usage is TRBJ2-2, with 7 nucleotides matching TRBD1. V shed 4 bases, J shed 1 base, and the junction held 3 bases outside the gene matches. The CDR3 loop spans 15 amino acids. Looked up from germline, CDR1 is LGHDT and CDR2 is YNNKEL (reference sequence). The CDR3 DNA reads as TGTGCCAGCAGCCGCTGGACAGGGAACACCGGGGAGCTGTTTTTT. Translating gives CASSRWTGNTGELFF.

CDR3 sequence: CASSQVFSGRGNTGELFF. Written as DNA, the CDR3 is TGTGCCAGCAGCCAAGTTTTTAGCGGGAGGGGGAACACCGGGGAGCTGTTTTTT. This chain connects TRBV3-1 (or the pseudogene TRBV3-2) to TRBJ2-2; 11 bases are shared with TRBD2. In germline, CDR1 is LGHDT, CDR2 YNNKEL (reference sequence). The V and J ends lost 1 base and 1 base, in that order; junction bases with no gene match: 5. There are 18 residues in the CDR3.

The chain is built from TRBV7-3 and TRBJ2-7, with 7 positions matching TRBD2. The CDR3 spans 14 residues. The V gene end was trimmed by 8 bases and the J gene end by 5 bases; junction bases not matched to a gene: 12. CDR1 is SGHTA, CDR2 FQGTGA, per germline. The CDR3 coding sequence is TGTGCCAGCGCCGCCGGGGGGAGGGATGACGAGCAGTACTTC. Residues: CASAAGGRDDEQYF.